This is a list of T cell receptor beta chains from one sample in a study of T cell repertoires in cytomegalovirus infection. TCRdb re-called the reads with MiXCR, one entry per CDR3 protein. The top ten hold approximately 9.9% of the sample, which has 150,000 to 160,000 distinct CDR3 sequences, around 24% seen once. Source material: PBMCs. These TCRs come from a human donor in good health (CMV status not recorded). Some clones in this sample may be carry-over from other donors' samples. Both conserved end residues are part of each CDR3. A D gene is named only where the DNA matches it firmly. Only some rows state a clone size, as once, few, many or a class for expanded clones.

v_gene: TRBV7-6
abundance: few
j_gene: TRBJ1-3
d_gene: .
CDR3nt: TGTGCCAGCAGCTTAGGGGGGAGCTCTGGAAACACCATATATTTT
CDR3aa: CASSLGGSSGNTIYF

v_gene: TRBV28
abundance: .
j_gene: TRBJ2-3
d_gene: TRBD1
CDR3nt: TGTGCCAGCAGTACTCCCGGGACAGGGTCGCCAGATACGCAGTATTTT
CDR3aa: CASSTPGTGSPDTQYF

v_gene: TRBV28
abundance: .
j_gene: TRBJ2-5
d_gene: .
CDR3nt: TGTGCCAGCAGTTTCCCCTCCTCTGGGCGGCAAAGGATCGGGACCCAGTACTTC
CDR3aa: CASSFPSSGRQRIGTQYF

v_gene: TRBV12-3/TRBV12-4
abundance: few
j_gene: TRBJ1-5
d_gene: TRBD1
CDR3nt: TGTGCCAGCAGCACGGACAGGGAGAGCAATCAGCCCCAGCATTTT
CDR3aa: CASSTDRESNQPQHF

v_gene: TRBV7-3
abundance: .
j_gene: TRBJ2-2
d_gene: TRBD1
CDR3nt: TGTGCCAGCGAATCGACAGGGGGACACGGGGAGCTGTTTTTT
CDR3aa: CASESTGGHGELFF

v_gene: TRBV4-1
abundance: few
j_gene: TRBJ2-7
d_gene: TRBD1
CDR3nt: TGCGCCAGCAGCCCCCGGGACAGACCCTACGAGCAGTACTTC
CDR3aa: CASSPRDRPYEQYF

v_gene: TRBV28
abundance: few
j_gene: TRBJ2-1
d_gene: .
CDR3nt: TGTGCCAGCAGTCCGGGCCCCGAGAATGAGCAGTTCTTC
CDR3aa: CASSPGPENEQFF

v_gene: TRBV7-2
abundance: many
j_gene: TRBJ2-1
d_gene: .
CDR3nt: TGTGCCAGCAGCCTATCCGTGGACCGGAATGAGCAGTTCTTC
CDR3aa: CASSLSVDRNEQFF

v_gene: TRBV20-1
abundance: .
j_gene: TRBJ2-7
d_gene: .
CDR3nt: TGCAGTGCTAGAGGGGCCGACTTCGGGCAGTACTTC
CDR3aa: CSARGADFGQYF

v_gene: TRBV12-3/TRBV12-4
abundance: .
j_gene: TRBJ2-1
d_gene: .
CDR3nt: TGTGCCAGCAGTTTATCCCGGTCGCGCTACAATGAGCAGTTCTTC
CDR3aa: CASSLSRSRYNEQFF

v_gene: TRBV7-9
abundance: .
j_gene: TRBJ1-2
d_gene: .
CDR3nt: TGTGCCAGCAGCTCAAGGACAGATAGATATGGCTACACCTTC
CDR3aa: CASSSRTDRYGYTF

v_gene: TRBV7-6
abundance: .
j_gene: TRBJ2-7
d_gene: .
CDR3nt: TGTGCCAGCAGCCCGCGGGACCGAAGCTCCTACGAGCAGTACTTC
CDR3aa: CASSPRDRSSYEQYF

v_gene: TRBV28
abundance: few
j_gene: TRBJ2-7
d_gene: .
CDR3nt: TGTGCCAGCAGTTTATCATCCAGGCTAGCGTCCTACGAGCAGTACTTC
CDR3aa: CASSLSSRLASYEQYF

v_gene: TRBV28
abundance: few
j_gene: TRBJ2-1
d_gene: TRBD2
CDR3nt: TGTGCCAGCAGTACGACGGGGGGCTCCTACAATGAGCAGTTCTTC
CDR3aa: CASSTTGGSYNEQFF

v_gene: TRBV7-3
abundance: many
j_gene: TRBJ2-1
d_gene: TRBD2
CDR3nt: TGTGCCAGCAGCTCCCTATCCTTAAGCGGGAGAGGGAGCAATGAGCAGTTCTTC
CDR3aa: CASSSLSLSGRGSNEQFF

v_gene: TRBV7-2
abundance: many
j_gene: TRBJ2-3
d_gene: .
CDR3nt: TGTGCCAGCAGCTTAGTTGGGGGGCGAGGCACAGATACGCAGTATTTT
CDR3aa: CASSLVGGRGTDTQYF

v_gene: TRBV20-1
abundance: few
j_gene: TRBJ1-2
d_gene: .
CDR3nt: TGCAGTGCTAGTGGTCAGGGTCCCTATGGCTACACCTTC
CDR3aa: CSASGQGPYGYTF

v_gene: TRBV5-1
abundance: .
j_gene: TRBJ2-7
d_gene: TRBD1
CDR3nt: TGCGCCAGCAGCTTGGATTCAGGGGGCATCCCCTACGAGCAGTACTTC
CDR3aa: CASSLDSGGIPYEQYF

v_gene: TRBV6-2/TRBV6-3
abundance: .
j_gene: TRBJ2-5
d_gene: TRBD1
CDR3nt: TGTGCCAGCAGTTTTACAGGGGTGCAAGAGACCCAGTACTTC
CDR3aa: CASSFTGVQETQYF

v_gene: TRBV7-9
abundance: few
j_gene: TRBJ2-7
d_gene: .
CDR3nt: TGTGCCAGCAGCTTAGCTGGGGCAGGGCTAGGAACCCGGTACGAGCAGTACTTC
CDR3aa: CASSLAGAGLGTRYEQYF

v_gene: TRBV7-9
abundance: once
j_gene: TRBJ2-7
d_gene: TRBD2
CDR3nt: TGTGCCAGCAGAGGGACTAGCGGCTACGAGCAGTACTTC
CDR3aa: CASRGTSGYEQYF

v_gene: TRBV7-9
abundance: once
j_gene: TRBJ2-5
d_gene: .
CDR3nt: TGTGCCAGCAGCATAAAAGAGACCCAGTACTTC
CDR3aa: CASSIKETQYF

v_gene: TRBV11-2
abundance: few
j_gene: TRBJ2-1
d_gene: TRBD2
CDR3nt: TGTGCCAGCAGCTCTAGCGGGGGGAGATACAATGAGCAGTTCTTC
CDR3aa: CASSSSGGRYNEQFF

v_gene: TRBV25-1
abundance: .
j_gene: TRBJ2-5
d_gene: .
CDR3nt: TGTGCCAGCAGGGGAGGTGGCTACAGCCAAGAGACCCAGTACTTC
CDR3aa: CASRGGGYSQETQYF

v_gene: TRBV7-2
abundance: many
j_gene: TRBJ2-7
d_gene: .
CDR3nt: TGTGCCAGCAGCCAGGGGGGGGGGTCTTCCTACGAGCAGTACTTC
CDR3aa: CASSQGGGSSYEQYF

v_gene: TRBV2
abundance: .
j_gene: TRBJ2-1
d_gene: .
CDR3nt: TGTGCCAGCAGTGAAGCGCTTAACAATGAGCAGTTCTTC
CDR3aa: CASSEALNNEQFF

v_gene: TRBV7-8
abundance: many
j_gene: TRBJ1-5
d_gene: .
CDR3nt: TGTGCCAGCAGCCTTGGGGCAGGGAATAGCAATCAGCCCCAGCATTTT
CDR3aa: CASSLGAGNSNQPQHF

v_gene: TRBV5-4
abundance: few
j_gene: TRBJ1-2
d_gene: .
CDR3nt: TGTGCCAGCAGCCCGCCGGCCGGGACCGTGTATGGCTACACCTTC
CDR3aa: CASSPPAGTVYGYTF

v_gene: TRBV4-1
abundance: many
j_gene: TRBJ2-1
d_gene: TRBD2
CDR3nt: TGCGCCAGCAGCCAAGAACCGGGACTAGCGGTCAATGAGCAGTTCTTC
CDR3aa: CASSQEPGLAVNEQFF

v_gene: TRBV5-4
abundance: .
j_gene: TRBJ2-5
d_gene: .
CDR3nt: TGTGCCAGCAGCTTGCTGGGGGAAGAGACCCAGTACTTC
CDR3aa: CASSLLGEETQYF

v_gene: TRBV5-4
abundance: .
j_gene: TRBJ1-1
d_gene: TRBD1
CDR3nt: TGTGCCAGCAGCAGAGGACAGGGGAACACTGAAGCTTTCTTT
CDR3aa: CASSRGQGNTEAFF

v_gene: TRBV20-1
abundance: few
j_gene: TRBJ2-7
d_gene: .
CDR3nt: TGCAGTGCTAGAGGGACCCTGGGCTACGAGCAGTACTTC
CDR3aa: CSARGTLGYEQYF

v_gene: TRBV5-1
abundance: few
j_gene: TRBJ2-2
d_gene: TRBD2
CDR3nt: TGCGCCAGCAGCTTTCTAGCGGGGAACACCGGGGAGCTGTTTTTT
CDR3aa: CASSFLAGNTGELFF

v_gene: TRBV28
abundance: many
j_gene: TRBJ1-2
d_gene: .
CDR3nt: TGTGCCAGCAGTCTCCCCGGGGCCCGGGAATATGGCTACACCTTC
CDR3aa: CASSLPGAREYGYTF

v_gene: TRBV20-1
abundance: many
j_gene: TRBJ1-2
d_gene: .
CDR3nt: TGCAGTGCTAGAGTGGAGTTACTAGCTAACTATGGCTACACCTTC
CDR3aa: CSARVELLANYGYTF

v_gene: TRBV7-6
abundance: many
j_gene: TRBJ2-7
d_gene: .
CDR3nt: TGTGCCAGCAGCCTAGCGGGGCAGGGGGCCGAGCAGTACTTC
CDR3aa: CASSLAGQGAEQYF

v_gene: TRBV28
abundance: .
j_gene: TRBJ1-2
d_gene: .
CDR3nt: TGTGCCAGCACCTATCGTCAGGGAAATGGCTACACCTTC
CDR3aa: CASTYRQGNGYTF

v_gene: TRBV28
abundance: few
j_gene: TRBJ1-4
d_gene: TRBD1
CDR3nt: TGTGCCAGCAGTTGGGGACAGAGAAATGAAAAACTGTTTTTT
CDR3aa: CASSWGQRNEKLFF

v_gene: TRBV2
abundance: .
j_gene: TRBJ1-5
d_gene: TRBD1
CDR3nt: TGTGCCAGCAGCAACCGGGACAGCCTCAATCAGCCCCAGCATTTT
CDR3aa: CASSNRDSLNQPQHF

v_gene: TRBV7-2
abundance: many
j_gene: TRBJ1-1
d_gene: .
CDR3nt: TGTGCCAGCAGCAAAGGGCCCATGAACACTGAAGCTTTCTTT
CDR3aa: CASSKGPMNTEAFF

v_gene: TRBV6-5
abundance: few
j_gene: TRBJ2-7
d_gene: .
CDR3nt: TGTGCCAGCAGTTACTTTCCGGAGGGATTATCCGAGCAGTACTTC
CDR3aa: CASSYFPEGLSEQYF

v_gene: TRBV7-2
abundance: few
j_gene: TRBJ2-7
d_gene: .
CDR3nt: TGTGCCAGCAGCTCCGGACCGAGCGAGCAGTACTTC
CDR3aa: CASSSGPSEQYF

v_gene: TRBV29-1
abundance: .
j_gene: TRBJ2-7
d_gene: TRBD1
CDR3nt: TGCAGCGTTGAAACGGGCGGGACAGGTCTTTTCGAGCAGTACTTC
CDR3aa: CSVETGGTGLFEQYF

v_gene: TRBV28
abundance: few
j_gene: TRBJ1-1
d_gene: .
CDR3nt: TGTGCCAGCAGTTTATCAGGGGTCCGGGGCGCATTGAACACTGAAGCTTTCTTT
CDR3aa: CASSLSGVRGALNTEAFF

v_gene: TRBV27
abundance: .
j_gene: TRBJ1-1
d_gene: .
CDR3nt: TGTGCCAGCAGTTCCTGGGGGGAGCTAGCCGAAGCTTTCTTT
CDR3aa: CASSSWGELAEAFF

v_gene: TRBV28
abundance: few
j_gene: TRBJ1-5
d_gene: .
CDR3nt: TGTGCCAGCAGTTTATTTTGGGGGGCGATTAGGGAGCCCCAGCATTTT
CDR3aa: CASSLFWGAIREPQHF

v_gene: TRBV7-6
abundance: .
j_gene: TRBJ1-3
d_gene: .
CDR3nt: TGTGCCAGCAGCTTGGGGGACTCTGGAAACACCATATATTTT
CDR3aa: CASSLGDSGNTIYF

v_gene: TRBV20-1
abundance: .
j_gene: TRBJ2-3
d_gene: TRBD2
CDR3nt: TGCAGTGCTACGGGACTAACAGATACGCAGTATTTT
CDR3aa: CSATGLTDTQYF